The rows below give T cell receptor beta chains drawn from one sample of a study of T cell responses to AZD1222 COVID-19 vaccine. This table comes from immunoSEQ multiplex PCR, and its TCRdb copy is limited to in-frame clones, with some not included. The sample holds roughly 130,000 clones, approximately 85% seen once. The sample was peripheral blood, taken on day 0 of MenACWY control vaccination. These receptor sequences come from an adult in good health. Each CDR3 is given with its conserved first and last residue. D genes are given only for firm matches. Expanded clones are given a class, and other clones once, few, many or no size at all.

clone size: NA; J gene: TRBJ2-5; V gene: TRBV12-3/TRBV12-4; D gene: NA; CDR3 DNA: TGTGCCAGCAGTTTAGTTTCTCGAGAGACCCAGTACTTC; CDR3 protein: CASSLVSRETQYF
clone size: once; J gene: TRBJ1-3; V gene: TRBV10-1; D gene: NA; CDR3 DNA: TGCGCCAGCAGCAGAGTTAGTACCCGGGAGAGCTCTGGAAACACCATATATTTT; CDR3 protein: CASSRVSTRESSGNTIYF
clone size: once; J gene: TRBJ1-2; V gene: TRBV30; D gene: NA; CDR3 DNA: TGTGCCTGGAGTTTTCAGAGTCGTAGCTACACCTTC; CDR3 protein: CAWSFQSRSYTF
clone size: NA; J gene: TRBJ2-2; V gene: TRBV3-1/TRBV3-2; D gene: TRBD2; CDR3 DNA: TGTGCCAGCAGCCGACGGACTAGCGGGACCACCGGGGAGCTGTTTTTT; CDR3 protein: CASSRRTSGTTGELFF
clone size: NA; J gene: TRBJ2-3; V gene: TRBV6-1; D gene: NA; CDR3 DNA: TGTGCCAGCAGTGGAGCCGGAACGTCAGATACGCAGTATTTT; CDR3 protein: CASSGAGTSDTQYF
clone size: NA; J gene: TRBJ2-3; V gene: TRBV9; D gene: TRBD2; CDR3 DNA: TGTGCCAGCAGCGTAGGAGCGGGAGGGGCAGATACGCAGTATTTT; CDR3 protein: CASSVGAGGADTQYF
clone size: NA; J gene: TRBJ2-2; V gene: TRBV11-2; D gene: NA; CDR3 DNA: TGTGCCAGCAGCCGACTTCCAGGGACGAACACCGGGGAGCTGTTTTTT; CDR3 protein: CASSRLPGTNTGELFF
clone size: NA; J gene: TRBJ2-2; V gene: TRBV25-1; D gene: NA; CDR3 DNA: TGTGCCAGCAGTGAATTTCAGGGCAGCAACACCGGGGAGCTGTTTTTT; CDR3 protein: CASSEFQGSNTGELFF
clone size: NA; J gene: TRBJ1-1; V gene: TRBV12-3/TRBV12-4; D gene: NA; CDR3 DNA: TGTGCCAGCAGTCTTCAGGGGAACACTGAAGCTTTCTTT; CDR3 protein: CASSLQGNTEAFF
clone size: once; J gene: TRBJ2-7; V gene: TRBV10-2; D gene: TRBD2; CDR3 DNA: TGCGCCAGCACGGTCCAGCTAGCGGCCGAAAACTCCTACGAGCAGTACTTC; CDR3 protein: CASTVQLAAENSYEQYF
clone size: NA; J gene: TRBJ1-2; V gene: TRBV14; D gene: TRBD1; CDR3 DNA: TGTGCCAGCAGCCAAGAAGGTCGGGGACAGGGGAACTCCTATGGCTACACCTTC; CDR3 protein: CASSQEGRGQGNSYGYTF
clone size: NA; J gene: TRBJ1-1; V gene: TRBV7-9; D gene: NA; CDR3 DNA: TGTGCCAGCACCACTGTCCGGTCACAGGCGGACACTGAAGCTTTCTTT; CDR3 protein: CASTTVRSQADTEAFF
clone size: NA; J gene: TRBJ1-2; V gene: TRBV10-3; D gene: NA; CDR3 DNA: TGTGCCATCAGCGTCGGGAATGGCTACACCTTC; CDR3 protein: CAISVGNGYTF
clone size: few; J gene: TRBJ1-1; V gene: TRBV6-5; D gene: NA; CDR3 DNA: TGTGCCACTAACCAAGGACAGAGCCTCCAAAGGGCTTTCTTT; CDR3 protein: CATNQGQSLQRAFF
clone size: NA; J gene: TRBJ2-1; V gene: TRBV28; D gene: TRBD2; CDR3 DNA: TGTGCCAGCAGTTTAACCCCGGGAGGGCGGAATGAGCAGTTCTTC; CDR3 protein: CASSLTPGGRNEQFF
clone size: NA; J gene: TRBJ1-4; V gene: TRBV4-1; D gene: TRBD1; CDR3 DNA: TGCGCCAGCAGCCAAAGGGACAGGAGTAATGAAAAACTGTTTTTT; CDR3 protein: CASSQRDRSNEKLFF